This is a list of T cell receptor beta chains from one sample in a study of Ad26.COV2.S vaccination and SARS-CoV-2 variants. TCRdb keeps only in-frame clones here, not all; method: immunoSEQ multiplex PCR. The sample gives roughly 380,000 clones, about 92% of which show up once; 3.9% is in the top ten. Sequenced material: peripheral blood, taken after recovery from COVID-19. The receptors come from a human donor who had recovered from COVID-19. Both conserved end residues are part of each CDR3.

CDR3aa,v_gene,j_gene
CASSKATGGKETQYF,TRBV6-5,TRBJ2-5
CASSLAGIINEQFF,TRBV7-9,TRBJ2-1
CASSPTATNEKLFF,TRBV3-1/TRBV3-2,TRBJ1-4
CASRESGVNNEQFF,TRBV27,TRBJ2-1
CASSSSPDRAKNIQYF,TRBV6-2/TRBV6-3,TRBJ2-4
CASRPDYTF,TRBV11-2,TRBJ1-2
CASSLGNGNTIYF,TRBV5-6,TRBJ1-3
CSARLNTEAFF,TRBV20-1,TRBJ1-1
CASSLGGQGAREQYF,TRBV11-2,TRBJ2-7
CASRSMYSSYEQYF,TRBV6-5,TRBJ2-7
CSVEQGDGYTF,TRBV29-1,TRBJ1-2
CASSDSYEQYF,TRBV6-1,TRBJ2-7
CASSPGQGAYEQYF,TRBV5-1,TRBJ2-7
CASSSIRQGYEQYF,TRBV7-8,TRBJ2-7
CSGGTWEKLFF,TRBV29-1,TRBJ1-4
CASSPRELGATNEKLFF,TRBV18,TRBJ1-4
CASSPRGDRISGANVLTF,TRBV3-1/TRBV3-2,TRBJ2-6
CASRMNTEAFF,TRBV7-9,TRBJ1-1
CASRPGLNTEAFF,TRBV5-6,TRBJ1-1
CASSPTDYEQYF,TRBV12-3/TRBV12-4,TRBJ2-7
CASTVRTGGEAFF,TRBV19,TRBJ1-1
CASSQVPGDSNNEQFF,TRBV4-1,TRBJ2-1
CASTGGEKLFF,TRBV10-2,TRBJ1-4
CASSRDRSLKNYEQYF,TRBV7-9,TRBJ2-7
CAISESISGPAKNIQYF,TRBV10-3,TRBJ2-4
CASRTGQEAFF,TRBV6-6,TRBJ1-1
CASREGTGRPNQPQHF,TRBV19,TRBJ1-5
CSGKLAGSYNEQFF,TRBV29-1,TRBJ2-1
CASSQGFQRIGGNEQFF,TRBV4-3,TRBJ2-1
CASSSDRAYEQYF,TRBV6-4,TRBJ2-7
CASSFVNEQFF,TRBV5-1,TRBJ2-1
CASSKLAEVPGELFF,TRBV9,TRBJ2-2
CASSLRHLNQPQHF,TRBV3-1/TRBV3-2,TRBJ1-5
CASSQEAGVYGYTF,TRBV4-3,TRBJ1-2
CATSERTGFGYTF,TRBV24-1,TRBJ1-2
CASSIDREGGLNYGYTF,TRBV19,TRBJ1-2
CASSQDLAGSSYEQYF,TRBV4-3,TRBJ2-7
CSVELGRGRIYGYTF,TRBV29-1,TRBJ1-2
CSARGSTEAFF,TRBV20-1,TRBJ1-1
CASSYTDRGHEQYF,TRBV6-5,TRBJ2-7
CASSPRGATVITEAFF,TRBV18,TRBJ1-1
CASSSGAAGANVLTF,TRBV5-1,TRBJ2-6
CASSTLTSGGTGELFF,TRBV9,TRBJ2-2
CATSRAGGGGNEKLFF,TRBV15,TRBJ1-4
CASSFDSNQPQHF,TRBV7-8,TRBJ1-5
CATSRAGANYEQYF,TRBV15,TRBJ2-7
CASSLGDTQYF,TRBV11-2,TRBJ2-5
CASSYQTYSNQPQHF,TRBV6-5,TRBJ1-5
CASSYEQPQHF,TRBV6-6,TRBJ1-5
CASRERSNSNQPQHF,TRBV2,TRBJ1-5
CASEGQRGATDTQYF,TRBV2,TRBJ2-3
CASSPQGTDTQYF,TRBV18,TRBJ2-3
CASSSGQGQDEQYF,TRBV18,TRBJ2-7